This T cell receptor beta chain came from a study of blood T cell repertoires in COVID-19. Study at large: PBMCs, B-cell-depleted T cells, or T cells provided the cDNA or gDNA that made up the material.

Method: immunoSEQ multiplex PCR; TCRdb's copy keeps in-frame clones and lacks some. This sample carries about 200,000 clones, more than 75% of them seen once, and the ten largest clones take 6%. Germline V gene sequence: CDR1 SEHNR, CDR2 FQNEAQ (reference sequence). The junction had 16 bases not matched to a gene; V was cut back by 8 bases and J by 7 bases. The CDR3 loop spans 16 amino acids. Sequenced sample: peripheral blood. This sequence was found in a middle-aged man with active or convalescent COVID-19. J is TRBJ2-1 and V is TRBV7-9; 8 bases agree with TRBD1. In nucleotides, the CDR3 is TGTGCCAGCGGTTTTCTCAGGGCAGGGGGCAGGAATGAGCAGTTCTTC. Protein product: CASGFLRAGGRNEQFF.